A single sample is the source of the 3 T cell receptor beta chains below, sequenced in a study of shared T cell receptors in the human thymus. Sequencing was performed with immunoSEQ multiplex PCR; in TCRdb, only in-frame clones are kept and a portion is missing. The sample consists of about 660,000 clones, 70% to 90% of them appearing once. These data were likewise used in another study, on human thymus T cells.

Material for sequencing was thymocytes. Every receptor here comes from a boy younger than two with a congenital heart defect.

The rearrangement links TRBV27 to TRBJ2-7; D gene unclear. The V end lost 5 bases, the J end lost 0 bases, and 5 bases lay between the germline ends. The length of the CDR3 is 12 residues. Germline-derived CDR1 and CDR2 are MNHEY and SMNVEV (reference sequence). CDR3 protein: CASSNGSYEQYF. The CDR3 coding sequence is TGTGCCAGCAGTAACGGCTCCTACGAGCAGTACTTC.

DNA for the CDR3: TGTGCCAGCTGGGGACAGGGTTCCCCTATCCCCACCGGGGAGCTGTTTTTT. It specifies CASWGQGSPIPTGELFF. The chain recombines TRBV2 with TRBJ2-2; TRBD1 agrees at 9 bases. The CDR3 spans 17 residues. The V gene end was trimmed by 8 bases and the J gene end by 4 bases; junction bases not matched to a gene: 14. Germline V CDR1 and CDR2: SNHLY, FYNNEI.

The chain uses TRBV5-4 and TRBJ2-3, with TRBD1 as a possible D gene (5 bases). V lost 6 bases, J lost 1 base, and 18 bases lay in between. This CDR3 has 16 amino acids. Germline V gene data show CDR1 as SGHNT and CDR2 as YYREEE (reference sequence). DNA for the CDR3: TGTGCCAGCACTATGGGGCCCGCTCGTCGCACAGATACGCAGTATTTT. This encodes CASTMGPARRTDTQYF.